This T cell receptor (beta chain) came from a study of control samples from healthy donors and cancer patients. The germline CDR1 and CDR2 sequences are LGHNA and YNFKEQ. The V end was cut by 2 bases, the J end by 0 bases, with 11 bases between. CDR3 length: 15 residues. Assay used: immunoSEQ multiplex PCR; TCRdb lists only in-frame clones, some missing. The data contain about 81,000 clones, 85% to 95% of them seen just once; the ten biggest clones take up about 5%. The sequenced sample was blood. The receptor was isolated from a woman aged 18 to 35 in good health. The rearrangement links TRBV4-2 to TRBJ2-7, with D unresolved. The CDR3 DNA reads TGTGCCAGCAGCCAACTGTCCGGCAGCTCCTACGAGCAGTACTTC. It is translated as CASSQLSGSSYEQYF.